The sequence of this T cell receptor beta chain was determined in a study of cytomegalovirus exposure and HLA in healthy donors (dated by TCRdb to about 2017). At the level of the whole study: According to an earlier analysis of 587 of the donors, about 170 million T cells yielded 117 million unique TCR beta sequences and about 300 Gb of sequence data. Roughly 300 gigabases of sequencing data and 75 million to 85 million unique TCR sequences made up an early release that covered 500 to 700 HLA-typed donors. The genetic ancestry cluster associated with self-reported Caucasian donors included 81% of the roughly 390 genotyped donors. The aim of the study was to test whether cataloging public T cell receptors could identify signatures of past pathogen exposure. Using immunosequencing, the study profiled T cell repertoires from 666 subjects and related those repertoires to cytomegalovirus serostatus. A separate validation cohort of 90 to 150 different subjects was used in addition to the roughly 720-subject first cohort. To predict cytomegalovirus infection status, the study combined high-throughput TCR immunosequencing, statistical association of individual TCRs with disease status, and machine learning. In a later analysis, previously published TCR beta repertoires from roughly 710 donors were re-analyzed and high-resolution HLA genotyping was added so that TCR occurrence patterns could be studied. Rather than drawing on any new phenotypic data, the later analysis identified candidate immune exposures from TCR beta sequences and the way those sequences occurred across donors. In an earlier analysis of around 540 of the donors, high-throughput TCR beta sequencing was used to judge whether each TCR beta V gene segment behaved as functional or pseudogenic. Donor age, sex, ethnicity and CMV serostatus were compiled alongside the repertoire data. A later genetic analysis used genome-wide SNP genotypes for about three fifths of the 666 donors, treating that subset as a discovery cohort. Every discovery cohort repertoire had been produced on one sequencing platform. HLA typing covered class I and class II loci at four-digit resolution. The number of typed donors differed by locus: 629-630 for A, B, C, DRB1 and DQB1; some 540 for DQA1; around 610 for DPA1; and 400 to 480 for DPB1. About five DR-DQ haplotypes were treated as single units for association and clustering because of strong linkage in the cohort. Among approximately 370 genotyped donors of the cohort, an average of roughly 230,000 unique TCR beta nucleotide sequences was sequenced per donor, of which about 18% were non-productive. What the work shows at the level of the full study, not this receptor alone: Several of the top co-occurrence clusters appeared to be linked to parvovirus B19, influenza, CMV and Epstein-Barr virus, according to a later analysis. The sequencing pipeline was judged likely to have produced a cluster of highly shared sequence variants as a technical artifact. In a later genetic analysis, fewer N-insertions in productive TCRs were reported among donors in an Asian-associated ancestry cluster than the roughly 700-donor mean. Most TCR sequences were observed very rarely across donors, whereas some public TCRs were present in many individuals. In a later analysis, 16,951 TCR beta sequences were associated with specific HLA alleles at a false discovery rate of 0.05. The study gave a list of under 200 TCR beta chains associated with cytomegalovirus. In both the original and validation cohorts, the classifier was reported to diagnose cytomegalovirus status with high specificity and sensitivity. Because counts were too low, roughly 17 rarely observed V segments, including chromosome 9 orphons, were left out of the earlier analysis of approximately 580 of the donors. An association between a missense DCLRE1C variant and V-gene and J-gene trimming of TCR beta chains was found in a later genetic analysis and replicated in an independent cohort. An earlier analysis of around 600 of the donors showed that most TCR beta V segments appeared in productive rearrangements either about 90% or about 30% of the time, which broadly matched IMGT annotations. In a later analysis, the rate of TCR association differed among HLA loci, with DRB1 alleles having the most associated TCRs and HLA-C alleles having the fewest. It was suggested by the authors that the approach could potentially be generalized to other disease states and immunological phenotypes. Linkage disequilibrium might explain the correlated functional status among segregating V segments, but an unknown experimental factor could not be excluded. Because HLA typing was missing for some donors at each locus, association tests included only the typed subset. Presence/absence analyses assumed roughly uniform sequencing depth across donors, an assumption that may not hold. Three of the identified cytomegalovirus-associated TCR beta chains were confirmed in vitro to be specific for cytomegalovirus antigens. A further reported finding was that TCR beta sequences accurately predicted the HLA-A and HLA-B alleles for most subjects in the first cohort. Strong co-occurrence of HLA alleles, especially DR and DQ, made assigning TCR associations to individual alleles difficult. This cohort had only TCR beta chains sequenced, and the lack of alpha or paired-chain data limited which features could be detected. Because the 87-base-pair reads could not distinguish some IMGT-functional V segments, including TRBV6-2 and TRBV6-3, those segments were excluded. The only immune exposure information available for the cohort was CMV serostatus. In a later analysis, most CMV-associated TCR beta chains were found to appear HLA-restricted, with HLA associations seemingly driven largely by CMV exposure. Compared with equally common non-associated chains, HLA-associated TCR beta chains in a later analysis were more clonally expanded and had lower generation probabilities.

The cohort consisted of some 730 healthy bone marrow donors. Cohort members were all nominally healthy when sampled, although unrecorded immune exposures were likely present. The donor tested CMV seropositive and was one of the 289 seropositive cohort members. Each donor provided a peripheral blood sample, and peripheral blood mononuclear cells were used for TCR beta sequencing. Genomic DNA was extracted from the blood cell samples with the Qiagen DNeasy Blood Extraction Kit. Libraries were made using the immunoSEQ multiplex PCR assay. For the multiplex PCR, a mixture combining 60 forward primers for TCR Vbeta segments and 13 reverse primers for TCR Jbeta segments was used. The CDR3 region of rearranged TCR beta genes was amplified from genomic DNA by a multiplex PCR assay. The amplified TCR beta libraries were sequenced on the Illumina HiSeq System as 87-base-pair reads. Turning to the authors' computational methods: Across the 700 or so repertoires, a later analysis counted some 80 million unique TCR beta chains, 9.5 million to 13 million of which were shared by at least two donors. To remove PCR and sequencing errors, raw reads were error-corrected and collapsed into unique sequences using a nearest-neighbor algorithm that merged closely related sequences. V, D and J gene segments were assigned by aligning CDR3 sequences to IMGT reference sequences. Each retained sequence needed at least a six-nucleotide match to both a V gene segment and a J gene segment. A rearrangement was called productive if the CDR3 had no stop codons and remained in frame with V and J, and every other rearrangement was called non-productive. Following IMGT convention, CDR3 was defined as the stretch from the second conserved V-encoded cysteine up to the conserved J-encoded phenylalanine. In an earlier analysis of roughly 610 of the donors, sequences lacking an unambiguous match to a single V gene segment were excluded. An earlier analysis of a few hundred of the donors called V segments functional above 56.7% productive rearrangements and segregating when the between-donor standard deviation exceeded 5%. A statistical classification framework was built for diagnosing cytomegalovirus status from the catalog of TCR beta chain sequences. In a later analysis, V and J genes were assigned by comparing TCR nucleotide sequences against IMGT/GENE-DB human TR gene sequences. A later analysis assigned CDR3 sequences and most-parsimonious VDJ recombination scenarios with the TCRdist pipeline. In a later analysis, each TCR beta chain was defined by its CDR3 amino acid sequence together with its V-gene family, and reads without a unique V-gene family were excluded. As a way to deal with suspected cross-contamination and a sequencing artifact, a later analysis dropped more than 500 nucleotide sequences that were highly shared and had low generation probability. In a later analysis, a clonal expansion index for each public chain was calculated from normalized within-repertoire ranks of inferred template counts. In a later analysis, generation probabilities were computed with a VDJ recombination model fitted to out-of-frame rearrangements, and the resulting probabilities were checked against IGoR. In a later analysis, hypergeometric tests were used to score TCR-TCR, TCR-HLA and TCR-CMV co-occurrence, with a repertoire-size bias correction applied to TCR pairs. In a later analysis, false discovery rates were estimated by permuting HLA or CMV assignments 20 times. A later analysis grouped co-occurring TCRs with DBSCAN, adding TCRdist sequence similarity when clustering within HLA-allele-positive subsets. Repertoires with fewer than 30,000 or more than 120,000 public chains, plus five repertoires with anomalous nucleotide sharing, were excluded from co-occurrence clustering. TCRdb's version of the immuneACCESS table is confined to in-frame rearrangements and falls short of the full clone set. An unresolved V gene accounts for under half of the shortfall where checked; the remainder is of unknown origin. For V, J and clone size, that table is used; D and trimming come from the DNA. The sample has 150,000 to 200,000 clones on record, approximately 71% of them singletons. Together, the top ten hold 11% of the sample.

On this clone itself: Its target antigen remains unknown. Within one base of it there is no much larger clone, and no base qualities were kept.

The CDR3 holds 16 amino acids from the cysteine to the phenylalanine. The CDR3 DNA has 48 bases and is translated from base 1. Based on the germline V gene (reference sequence), the CDR1 and CDR2 sequences are LNHDA and SQIVND. Cut back by 6 bases and 4 bases, the V and J ends lie 21 bases apart. The sequence joins TRBV19 to TRBJ1-1; TRBD1 is a possible D gene, resting on 5 matching bases. The sequencing sample was made of PBMCs. The TCR sequence derives from a man between 18 and 29 years old in good health and CMV-seropositive. This receptor has the CDR3 CASSSQGVVPLTEAFF. The DNA reads TGTGCCAGTAGCTCTCAAGGGGTGGTCCCACTCACTGAAGCTTTCTTT.